The present TCR beta chain was sequenced within a study of T cell repertoires in cytomegalovirus infection. Study information: Matching HLA type and CMV infection were both indicated by public TCR beta signatures.

With regard to this clonotype: Its cognate antigen is unknown.

Germline values: CDR1 MNHEY, CDR2 SVGEGT. There are 14 residues in the CDR3. V shed 0 bases, J shed 6 bases, and the junction held 5 bases outside the gene matches. MiXCR, run by TCRdb on the reads, gives a single entry per CDR3 protein. The sample holds 55,000 to 85,000 distinct CDR3 sequences, roughly 20% seen once. Overall study results and limits: The ex vivo response showed dominance by HLA-C-restricted CMV-specific TCR beta clonotypes.

This chain connects TRBV6-2 or TRBV6-3 to TRBJ2-7; 7 nucleotides match TRBD1. This TCR derives from a human donor in good health (CMV status not recorded). Some clones in this sample may be carry-over from other donors' samples. The material sequenced was CD8+ T cells from cultured PBMCs, taken from culture after CMV antigen stimulation. CDR3 nucleotides: TGTGCCAGCAGTTACTCACGAGGGGGCGCCGAGCAGTACTTC. Translation: CASSYSRGGAEQYF.